The 14 T cell receptor beta chains given below trace back to one sample, sequenced in a study of control samples from healthy donors and cancer patients. The data were produced by immunoSEQ multiplex PCR, yet TCRdb's version contains in-frame clones alone and is incomplete. The sample includes approximately 170,000 clones, around nine tenths seen only once; the top ten take about 0.64%. The source material was blood. The source of these receptors is a woman aged 25-40 years in good health.

CDR3 amino acids: CASSLTVQETQYF. DNA of the CDR3: TGCGCCAGCAGCTTGACAGTCCAAGAGACCCAGTACTTC. V and J are TRBV5-1 and TRBJ2-5; no firm D call. The CDR3 totals 13 residues. Germline V lookup: CDR1 SGHRS, CDR2 YFSETQ. V shed 1 base and J shed 1 base, with 5 bases lying between them.

CDR3 nucleotide sequence: TGTGCCAGCAGCCAAAGAGGGCCTTCCGGCTACAATGAGCAGTTCTTC. Translated: CASSQRGPSGYNEQFF. The chain joins TRBV3-1 (or the pseudogene TRBV3-2) to TRBJ2-1; tentative D call: TRBD2 (5 bases). Germline CDR1 LGHDT, CDR2 YNNKEL (reference sequence). The CDR3 contains 16 residues. Trimming cost V 2 bases and J 3 bases, with 14 bases left between them.

The chain joins TRBV6-5 to TRBJ1-4; D remains ambiguous. Trimming shortened V by 10 bases and J by 10 bases, and 19 bases separated the two germline ends. The CDR3 length is 13 residues. Germline assignment: CDR1 MNHEY and CDR2 SVGAGI. The CDR3 loop is CATRTPGSGKLFF. CDR3 DNA: TGTGCCACCAGGACGCCGGGATCCGGAAAACTGTTTTTT.

This clone was detected once. V usage is TRBV28 and J usage is TRBJ1-6, with 10 bases matching TRBD1. CDR3 size: 16 residues. Germline loops: CDR1 MDHEN, CDR2 SYDVKM. With V trimmed by 6 bases and J by 6 bases, 8 bases remained unmatched. The CDR3 bases are TGTGCCAGCAGCCCTAGACAGGGGGCGTTTAATTCACCCCTCCACTTT. This codes for CASSPRQGAFNSPLHF.

The chain uses TRBV6-6 and TRBJ2-5; TRBD1 is a possible D gene (5 bases). Trimming took off 6 bases at V and 3 bases at J, with 17 bases between the two ends. The CDR3 is 15 residues long. Germline values: CDR1 MNHNY, CDR2 SVGAGI (reference sequence). The CDR3 is CASRADSKGKETQYF. CDR3 bases: TGTGCCAGCAGGGCCGACTCAAAGGGGAAAGAGACCCAGTACTTC.

Points on this clone: Germline and junction disagree at one end, which may indicate a read error. The rearrangement joins TRBV7-7 to TRBJ2-3, with 11 bases that match TRBD2. Germline lookup yields CDR1 SSHAT and CDR2 FNYEAQ (reference sequence). This CDR3 is 19 amino acids long. DNA for the CDR3: TGTGCTAGCAGCTCCCGACTAGCGGGACCAGGGACCTACACAGATACGCAGTATTTT. It translates to CASSSRLAGPGTYTDTQYF.

The chain joins TRBV19 to TRBJ2-3; perhaps TRBD2 as D (6 bases). The CDR3 is 14 residues long. Germline values: CDR1 LNHDA, CDR2 SQIVND (reference sequence). Trimming stripped 7 bases from V and 1 base from J, with 12 bases between. This chain's CDR3 is CASKTSTGTDTQYF. CDR3 nucleotides: TGTGCCAGTAAAACTAGCACCGGCACAGATACGCAGTATTTT.

In its sample, this clone was seen a few times. V gene TRBV5-1 combines with J gene TRBJ1-6, with 8 nucleotides matching TRBD1. The ends lost 0 bases at V and 10 bases at J; junction bases unmatched: 9. Germline CDR1 and CDR2: SGHRS and YFSETQ. The length of the CDR3 is 16 residues. Written as DNA, the CDR3 is TGCGCCAGCAGCTTGGCCCACCAGGGGGCAGGCTCACCCCTCCACTTT. Translation: CASSLAHQGAGSPLHF.

The rearrangement uses TRBV5-1 and TRBJ2-2; possible D gene TRBD2, 5 bases. Germline V gene lookup returns CDR1 SGHRS and CDR2 YFSETQ. The ends were cut back, 0 bases at V and 9 bases at J, with 12 bases in the middle. The CDR3 is 14 amino acids. For the CDR3, the DNA is TGCGCCAGCAGCTTGGAGGCTAGCCTGCGGGAGCTGTTTTTT. It translates to CASSLEASLRELFF.

CDR3 residues: CASSLVPGHQGETQYF. The DNA for the CDR3 is TGTGCCAGCAGCTTAGTTCCGGGACACCAGGGGGAGACCCAGTACTTC. The J gene is TRBJ2-5, the V gene TRBV11-2, with TRBD1 as a possible D gene (6 bases). V was shortened by 1 base and J by 5 bases, with 17 bases between the two germline ends. The germline V gene has CDR1 SGHAT and CDR2 FQNNGV. The CDR3 is made up of 16 amino acids.

This rearrangement joins TRBV10-3 to TRBJ1-3, with unresolved D. CDR3 length: 11 amino acids. The V end lost 5 bases, the J end lost 8 bases, and 7 bases lay between the germline ends. Germline-derived CDR1 and CDR2 are ENHRY and SYGVKD. The CDR3 here is CAISQGYTIYF. In DNA, the CDR3 is TGTGCCATCAGTCAAGGATACACCATATATTTT.

In this sample, this clone turned up once. The chain uses TRBV7-2 and TRBJ1-2; D is possibly TRBD1 (5 bases). The CDR3 covers 14 residues. Germline V gene sequence: CDR1 SGHTA, CDR2 FQGNSA. V dropped 5 bases and J dropped 4 bases, with 14 bases sitting between them. In DNA form, the CDR3 reads TGTGCCAGCAGCCCCCATACAGGCGTCTATGGCTACACCTTC. It encodes CASSPHTGVYGYTF.

The rearrangement joins TRBV2 to TRBJ1-3; 7 bases fit TRBD1. From germline, CDR1 is SNHLY and CDR2 FYNNEI. There are 15 residues in the CDR3. The trim removed 4 bases at V and 0 bases at J, leaving 3 bases unmatched. In nucleotides, the CDR3 is TGTGCCAGCAGTGGGGACAGAATCTCTGGAAACACCATATATTTT. This translates into CASSGDRISGNTIYF.

The J gene is TRBJ1-1, the V gene TRBV29-1, with D perhaps matching TRBD1 (5 bases). Germline lookup yields CDR1 SQVTM and CDR2 ANQGSEA. This CDR3 has 16 residues. V was shortened by 4 bases and J by 0 bases, with 18 bases between the two germline ends. As DNA, the CDR3 is TGCAGCGTTGTGAGGGGAGCAGGTTTCTTGAACACTGAAGCTTTCTTT. Translation gives CSVVRGAGFLNTEAFF.